This entry describes one T cell receptor (beta chain). Its antigen remains unknown. The source of the sample is a study of shared clonotypes between healthy human individuals. Study observations and caveats: Among non-shared clonotypes, generation probabilities were lower than among those shared by all four donors.

The CDR3 extends over 16 amino acids. Unmatched junction bases numbered 10, after V lost 5 bases and J lost 5 bases. Germline loops: CDR1 SGDLS, CDR2 YYNGEE. Produced via immunoSEQ multiplex PCR; TCRdb's table is partial and in-frame only. Of millions of clones in the sample, more than 90% were seen once. Source material: naive CD4+ T cells sorted from blood. Described subset: CD45RA+ positively selected. The chain recombines TRBV9 with TRBJ2-2, with 9 bases matching TRBD2. This clonotype was sampled from a man between 18 and 29 years old in good health. CDR3 sequence reads: CASRPREGSGTGELFF. The CDR3, as DNA: TGTGCCAGCAGGCCGCGGGAGGGTTCAGGGACCGGGGAGCTGTTTTTT.